Here is one T cell receptor (beta chain) with its context. Each CDR3 protein gets one entry after TCRdb re-called the PCR reads with MiXCR. The sample consists of about 15,000 distinct CDR3 sequences, approximately 49% of them appearing once. The sample comes from a study of tumor-infiltrating lymphocytes in oesophageal squamous cell carcinoma. V was clipped by 4 bases and J by 2 bases; unmatched bases: 4. Per the germline V gene, CDR1 is SGHTA and CDR2 is FQGNSA. CDR3 length: 15 residues. The sequencing sample was made of esophageal tumor tissue. The chain employs TRBV7-2 and TRBJ2-7, with TRBD2 matching over 11 bases. The receptor was isolated from a female donor with esophageal squamous cell carcinoma. The CDR3 protein is CASSSTSGSPYEQYF. CDR3 coding DNA: TGTGCCAGCAGCTCTACTAGCGGGAGTCCCTACGAGCAGTACTTC. The whole variable domain, remainder taken from reference TRBV7-2 and TRBJ2-7, is GAGVSQSPSNKVTEKGKDVELRCDPISGHTALYWYRQSLGQGLEFLIYFQGNSAPDKSGLPSDRFSAERTGGSVSTLTIQRTQQEDSAVYLCASSSTSGSPYEQYFGPGTRLTVT.